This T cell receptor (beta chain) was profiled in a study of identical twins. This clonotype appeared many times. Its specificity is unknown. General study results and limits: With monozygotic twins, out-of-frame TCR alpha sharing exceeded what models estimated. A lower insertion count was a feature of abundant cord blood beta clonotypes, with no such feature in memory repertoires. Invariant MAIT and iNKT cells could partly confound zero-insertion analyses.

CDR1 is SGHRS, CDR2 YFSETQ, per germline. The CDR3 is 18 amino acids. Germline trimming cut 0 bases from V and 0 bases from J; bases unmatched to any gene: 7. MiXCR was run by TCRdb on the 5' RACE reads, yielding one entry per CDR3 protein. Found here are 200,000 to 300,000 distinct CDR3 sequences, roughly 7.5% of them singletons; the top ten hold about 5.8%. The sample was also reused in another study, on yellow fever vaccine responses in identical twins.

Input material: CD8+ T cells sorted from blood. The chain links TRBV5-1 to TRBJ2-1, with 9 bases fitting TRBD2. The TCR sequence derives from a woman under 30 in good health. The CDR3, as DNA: TGCGCCAGCAGCTTGGGGCTAGCGGGATCCAACTCCTACAATGAGCAGTTCTTC. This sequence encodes CASSLGLAGSNSYNEQFF.